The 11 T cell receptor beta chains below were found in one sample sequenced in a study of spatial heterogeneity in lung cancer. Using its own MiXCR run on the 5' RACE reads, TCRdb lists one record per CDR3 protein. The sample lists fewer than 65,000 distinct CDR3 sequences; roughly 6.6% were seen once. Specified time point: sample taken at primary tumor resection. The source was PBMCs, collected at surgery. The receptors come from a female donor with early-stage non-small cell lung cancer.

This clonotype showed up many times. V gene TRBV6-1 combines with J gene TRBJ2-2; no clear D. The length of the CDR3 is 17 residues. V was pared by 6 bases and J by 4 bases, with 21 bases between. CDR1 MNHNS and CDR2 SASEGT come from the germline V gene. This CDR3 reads CASSPAALRIFTGELFF. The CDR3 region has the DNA TGTGCCAGCAGCCCCGCGGCACTACGAATATTCACCGGGGAGCTGTTTTTT.

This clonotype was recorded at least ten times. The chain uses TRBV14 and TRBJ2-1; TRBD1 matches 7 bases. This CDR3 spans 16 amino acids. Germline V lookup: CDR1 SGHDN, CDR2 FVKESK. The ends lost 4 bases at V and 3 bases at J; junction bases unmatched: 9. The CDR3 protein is CASSLATGVVYNEQFF. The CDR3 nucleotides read TGTGCCAGCAGCCTCGCTACAGGGGTCGTCTACAATGAGCAGTTCTTC.

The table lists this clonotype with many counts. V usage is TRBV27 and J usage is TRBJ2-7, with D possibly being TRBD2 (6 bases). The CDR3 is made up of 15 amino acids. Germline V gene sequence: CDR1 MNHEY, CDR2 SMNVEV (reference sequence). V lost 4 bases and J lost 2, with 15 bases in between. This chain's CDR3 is CASSSTGTPTYEQYF. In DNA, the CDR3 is TGTGCCAGCAGTTCTACCGGGACTCCGACCTACGAGCAGTACTTC.

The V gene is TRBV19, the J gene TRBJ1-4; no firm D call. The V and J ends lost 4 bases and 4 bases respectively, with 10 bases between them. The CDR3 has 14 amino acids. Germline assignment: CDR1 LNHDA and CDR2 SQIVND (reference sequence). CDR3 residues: CASSRTEYNEKLFF. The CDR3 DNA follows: TGTGCCAGTAGTAGGACGGAGTATAATGAAAAACTGTTTTTT.

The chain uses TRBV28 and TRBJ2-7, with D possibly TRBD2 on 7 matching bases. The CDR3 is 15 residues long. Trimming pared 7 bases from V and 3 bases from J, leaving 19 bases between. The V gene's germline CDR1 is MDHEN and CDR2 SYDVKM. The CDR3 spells CASTPGAGAVYEQYF. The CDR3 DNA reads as TGTGCCAGCACTCCGGGGGCGGGAGCGGTCTACGAGCAGTACTTC. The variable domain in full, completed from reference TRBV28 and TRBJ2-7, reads DVKVTQSSRYLVKRTGEKVFLECVQDMDHENMFWYRQDPGLGLRLIYFSYDVKMKEKGDIPEGYSVSREKKERFSLILESASTNQTSMYLCASTPGAGAVYEQYFGPGTRLTVT.

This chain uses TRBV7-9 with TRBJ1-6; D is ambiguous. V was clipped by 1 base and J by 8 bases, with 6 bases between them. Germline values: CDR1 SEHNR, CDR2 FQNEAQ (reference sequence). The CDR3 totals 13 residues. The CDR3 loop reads CASSLEGHSPLHF. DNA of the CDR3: TGTGCCAGCAGCTTAGAGGGTCATTCACCCCTCCACTTT.

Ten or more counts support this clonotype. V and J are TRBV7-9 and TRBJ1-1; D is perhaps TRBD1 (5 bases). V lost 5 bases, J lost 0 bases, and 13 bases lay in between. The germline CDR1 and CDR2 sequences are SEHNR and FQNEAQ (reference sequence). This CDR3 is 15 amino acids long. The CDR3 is CASSGQNGLNTEAFF. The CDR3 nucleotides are TGTGCCAGCAGCGGACAAAATGGACTGAACACTGAAGCTTTCTTT.

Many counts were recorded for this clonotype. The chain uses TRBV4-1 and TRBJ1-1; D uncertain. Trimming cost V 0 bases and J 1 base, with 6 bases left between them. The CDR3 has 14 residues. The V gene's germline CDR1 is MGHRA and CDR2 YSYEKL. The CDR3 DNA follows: TGCGCCAGCAGCCAAGAACCGAGGAACACTGAAGCTTTCTTT. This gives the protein CASSQEPRNTEAFF.

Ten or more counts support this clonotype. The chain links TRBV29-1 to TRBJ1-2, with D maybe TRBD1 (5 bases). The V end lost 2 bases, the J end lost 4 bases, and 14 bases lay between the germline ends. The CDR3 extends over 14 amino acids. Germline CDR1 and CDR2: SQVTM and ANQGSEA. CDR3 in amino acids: CSVESAGRVYGYTF. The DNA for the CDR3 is TGCAGCGTTGAAAGTGCTGGCAGGGTCTATGGCTACACCTTC.

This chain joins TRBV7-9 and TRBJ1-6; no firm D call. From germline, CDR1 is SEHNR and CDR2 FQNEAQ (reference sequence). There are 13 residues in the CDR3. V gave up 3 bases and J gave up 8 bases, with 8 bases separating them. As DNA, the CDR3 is TGTGCCAGCAGCTTGGGCGGGGATTCACCCCTCCACTTT. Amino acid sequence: CASSLGGDSPLHF.

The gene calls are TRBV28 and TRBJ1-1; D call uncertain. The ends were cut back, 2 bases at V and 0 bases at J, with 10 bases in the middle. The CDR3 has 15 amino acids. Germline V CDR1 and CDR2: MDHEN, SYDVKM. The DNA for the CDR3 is TGTGCCAGCAGTTTAGTCCCTAGCTTGAACACTGAAGCTTTCTTT. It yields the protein CASSLVPSLNTEAFF.